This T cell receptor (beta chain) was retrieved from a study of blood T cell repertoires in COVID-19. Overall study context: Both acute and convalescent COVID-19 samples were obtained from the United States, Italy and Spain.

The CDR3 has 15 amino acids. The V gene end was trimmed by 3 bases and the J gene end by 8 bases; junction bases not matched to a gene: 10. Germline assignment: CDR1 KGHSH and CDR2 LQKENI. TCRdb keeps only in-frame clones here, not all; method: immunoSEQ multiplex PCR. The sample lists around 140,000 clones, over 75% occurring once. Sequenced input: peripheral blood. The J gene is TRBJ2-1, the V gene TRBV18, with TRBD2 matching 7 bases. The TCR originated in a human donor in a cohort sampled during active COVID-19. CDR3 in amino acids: CASSPGLGLSDEQFF. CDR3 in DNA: TGTGCCAGCTCACCCGGACTAGGTTTAAGTGATGAGCAGTTCTTC.